This passage covers 26 T cell receptor beta chains from one sample sequenced in a study of metastatic and nonmetastatic thyroid tumors. TCRdb re-analyzed the PCR reads using MiXCR. Among around 16,000 clones listed, just under 35% were seen once. None of the patients had undergone any treatment ahead of thyroid surgery. Sample: tumor tissue. These receptors all come from a male donor with papillary thyroid cancer or a benign thyroid nodule (not recorded which). Some clones in this sample may be carry-over from other donors' samples.

This clone has ten or more counts. This chain joins TRBV3-1 and TRBJ2-1, with 8 bases aligning to TRBD1. Germline CDR1 and CDR2: LGHDT and YNNKEL (reference sequence). J gave up 7 bases and V 2 bases, and 1 base lay outside the gene matches. This CDR3 comprises 13 residues. This CDR3 is CASSQNRGNEQFF. The CDR3 DNA follows: TGTGCCAGCAGCCAAAACAGGGGGAATGAGCAGTTCTTC.

This clone is medium-sized by share. The chain recombines TRBV4-2 with TRBJ2-7, with D hard to call. V was pared by 0 bases and J by 5 bases, with 14 bases between. CDR1 is LGHNA and CDR2 is YNFKEQ in the germline V gene. There are 15 residues in the CDR3. The CDR3 loop is CASSQEWRVGNEQYF. The CDR3 DNA sequence: TGTGCCAGCAGCCAAGAATGGAGAGTAGGTAACGAGCAGTACTTC.

Worth noting for this clone: At one of its ends the junction is not consistent with the germline gene, which may arise from a read error. CDR3 loop: CAGSETGLVYGYTF. CDR3 DNA: TGTGCCGGCAGCGAGACAGGGCTAGTGTATGGCTACACCTTC. The chain joins TRBV9 to TRBJ1-2, with 7 bases that match TRBD1. The CDR3 is made up of 14 amino acids. The V gene's germline CDR1 is SGDLS and CDR2 YYNGEE.

This clone was detected once. This CDR3 is CASSFLGQGPDTQYF. CDR3 DNA sequence: TGCGCCAGCAGCTTCCTCGGGCAGGGCCCAGATACGCAGTATTTT. The rearrangement joins TRBV5-1 to TRBJ2-3, with a possible D match to TRBD1 (5 bases). The V and J ends lost 2 bases and 4 bases respectively, with 14 bases between them. CDR3 length equals 15 residues. The germline V gene has CDR1 SGHRS and CDR2 YFSETQ.

This clone was counted ten times or more. A much larger clone lies one base from this, so it may be a read error. This chain joins TRBV6-1 and TRBJ1-1; D call uncertain. The length of the CDR3 is 12 residues. CDR1 and CDR2 from the germline V gene are MNHNS and SASEGT. This CDR3 is CASSPSNTETFF. In DNA form, the CDR3 reads TGTGCCAGCAGCCCCTCTAACACTGAAACTTTCTTT.

This clone was detected only a few times. The chain joins TRBV12-3 or TRBV12-4 to TRBJ1-5; D not resolved. Between the trimmed V and J ends, which lost 5 bases and 8 bases, there was a span of 13 bases. The CDR3 has 13 residues. The CDR3 protein is CASSPTGNKPQHF. In DNA, the CDR3 is TGTGCCAGCAGTCCGACCGGGAACAAGCCCCAGCATTTT.

The chain is built from TRBV11-2 and TRBJ2-3, with D perhaps TRBD2 (5 bases). The V gene's germline CDR1 is SGHAT and CDR2 FQNNGV. V lost 6 bases to trimming and J lost 7 bases, with 8 bases between them. This CDR3 comprises 11 residues. In DNA, the CDR3 is TGTGCCAGCAGGGGGAGATATACGCAGTATTTT. Protein product: CASRGRYTQYF.

For this clone: Germline is not matched at one junction end, which may reflect a read error. The chain links TRBV11-1 to TRBJ2-3, with 11 bases identical to TRBD1. CDR1 and CDR2 from the germline V gene are SGHAT and FQDESV (reference sequence). The CDR3 has 16 residues. The CDR3 loop is CASSLRTGGSTYTQYF. The CDR3 DNA reads TGTGCCAGCAGCTTACGGACAGGGGGCTCCACATATACTCAGTATTTT.

The V and J genes are TRBV3-1 and TRBJ1-1; D remains unclear. With 0 bases removed from V and 7 bases from J, the gap between germline ends came to 6 bases. The CDR3 is 12 amino acids. From germline, CDR1 is LGHDT and CDR2 YNNKEL (reference sequence). CDR3 sequence (DNA): TGTGCCAGCAGCCAAGAAAGGAGTGAAGCTTTCTTT. Protein: CASSQERSEAFF.

The chain links TRBV13 to TRBJ1-3; maybe TRBD1 (6 bases). V gave up 7 bases and J gave up 0 bases, with 25 bases separating them. Germline V gene data show CDR1 as PRHDT and CDR2 as FYEKMQ (reference sequence). CDR3 length: 19 residues. For the CDR3, the DNA is TGTGCCAGCACCTACATGGGGGGCGCCTATTACAACTCTGGAAACACCATATATTTT. Translated: CASTYMGGAYYNSGNTIYF.

At least ten counts were recorded for this clone. The chain carries TRBV7-2 and TRBJ2-7; 12 bases are shared with TRBD2. Germline V CDR1 and CDR2: SGHTA, FQGNSA. The CDR3 is made up of 16 amino acids. V lost 1 base to trimming and J lost 6 bases; unmatched junction nucleotides: 7. CDR3 sequence: CASSLDASGRAGEQYF. The CDR3 DNA sequence: TGTGCCAGCAGCTTAGACGCTAGCGGGAGGGCGGGCGAGCAGTACTTC.

This clone ranks as medium-sized (0.01 to 0.1%). The V and J genes are TRBV5-1 and TRBJ2-7; a weak D match, TRBD1 (6 bases). Germline values: CDR1 SGHRS, CDR2 YFSETQ. This CDR3 contains 15 residues. V lost 0 bases and J 5 bases, leaving 15 bases between the germline ends. The CDR3 loop is CASSLGHRDIHEQYF. DNA of the CDR3: TGCGCCAGCAGCTTGGGTCACAGGGATATCCACGAGCAGTACTTC.

The chain is built from TRBV20-1 and TRBJ2-7; 8 bases match TRBD2. V lost 6 bases, J lost 2 bases, and 9 bases stayed unmatched. CDR3 length: 14 residues. From germline, CDR1 is DFQATT and CDR2 SNEGSKA (reference sequence). CDR3 sequence (DNA): TGCAGTGCGACCCGGGGTAGCGGGACCTACGAGCAGTACTTC. Translating it yields CSATRGSGTYEQYF.

The chain uses TRBV11-3 and TRBJ2-7; tentative D call: TRBD1 (6 bases). Germline CDR1 is SGHNT and CDR2 is YENEEA. This CDR3 spans 12 amino acids. The germline V and J ends were trimmed by 5 bases and 2 bases, with 7 bases remaining between them. CDR3 sequence (DNA): TGTGCCAGCAGCCAGGGGACCTACGAGCAGTACTTC. Residues: CASSQGTYEQYF.

The sample holds a few counts of this clone. V usage is TRBV4-1 and J usage is TRBJ2-1, with 9 bases matching TRBD2. The V gene end was trimmed by 2 bases and the J gene end by 5 bases; junction bases not matched to a gene: 7. Germline CDR1 MGHRA, CDR2 YSYEKL. The CDR3 is 16 amino acids. DNA for the CDR3: TGCGCCAGCAGCCAAACAGGGCGGGGGGGAAACAATGAGCAGTTCTTC. It is translated as CASSQTGRGGNNEQFF.

This clone was picked up a small number of times. This chain uses TRBV20-1 with TRBJ2-7, with a possible D match to TRBD2 (6 bases). This CDR3 region has 13 residues. Germline V gene lookup returns CDR1 DFQATT and CDR2 SNEGSKA (reference sequence). Trimming removed 6 bases at V and 0 bases at J, with 12 bases between. CDR3 protein: CSARLESSYEQYF. CDR3 coding DNA: TGCAGTGCCAGACTAGAGAGCTCCTACGAGCAGTACTTC.

This clone was recorded at least ten times. The rearrangement uses TRBV9 and TRBJ2-1; the D is unclear. Trimming removed 3 bases at V and 4 bases at J, with 17 bases between. This CDR3 is built from 16 residues. Germline V gene lookup returns CDR1 SGDLS and CDR2 YYNGEE. The chain's CDR3 is CASSDNLGWPYNEQFF. The CDR3 coding sequence is TGTGCCAGCAGCGACAATCTAGGGTGGCCTTACAATGAGCAGTTCTTC.

This chain connects TRBV2 to TRBJ1-2; the D is unclear. The V end lost 0 bases, the J end lost 3 bases, and 17 bases lay between the germline ends. CDR1 SNHLY and CDR2 FYNNEI come from the germline V gene. The CDR3 is 17 residues long. Here the CDR3 reads CASSEALLRFFDYGYTF. The CDR3 nucleotides read TGTGCCAGCAGTGAAGCGCTTCTTAGGTTTTTTGACTATGGCTACACCTTC.

The chain uses TRBV7-6 and TRBJ1-2; D is ambiguous. Germline V CDR1 and CDR2: SGHVS, FNYEAQ. The CDR3 length is 17 residues. The germline V and J ends were trimmed by 3 bases and 1 base, with 18 bases remaining between them. CDR3 nucleotide sequence: TGTGCCAGCAGCTTTTCGGCCGACCAATCCTATAACTATGGCTACACCTTC. Encoded protein: CASSFSADQSYNYGYTF.

This clone was observed a handful of times. This sequence joins TRBV6-1 and TRBJ2-3; TRBD2 matches at 11 bases. With 5 bases clipped from V and 5 bases from J, the junction kept 6 bases outside the gene matches. The CDR3 contains 15 residues. Germline V gene data show CDR1 as MNHNS and CDR2 as SASEGT. The CDR3 here is CASSQLAGGKDTQYF. CDR3 coding DNA: TGTGCCAGCAGTCAATTAGCGGGGGGGAAAGATACGCAGTATTTT.

This clone was observed many times. J is TRBJ2-3 and V is TRBV6-2 or TRBV6-3; D remains unclear. Trimming shortened V by 3 bases and J by 1 base, and 8 bases separated the two germline ends. The CDR3 loop spans 14 amino acids. Germline V gene sequence: CDR1 MNHEY, CDR2 SVGEGT. The CDR3 loop reads CASSYLAGTDTQYF. CDR3 coding DNA: TGTGCCAGCAGTTATCTCGCGGGCACAGATACGCAGTATTTT.

On this clone: Just one base apart from a much larger clone, this may be a read error. The J gene is TRBJ2-7, the V gene TRBV6-5; D is uncertain. CDR3 length equals 15 residues. Germline CDR1 is MNHEY and CDR2 is SVGAGI. DNA for the CDR3: TGTGCCAGCAGTTACAAGACTGCACTCCCCTACGATCAGTACTTC. Protein product: CASSYKTALPYDQYF.

This clone came up a few times. Germline and junction disagree at one end, which may indicate a read error. In nucleotides, the CDR3 is TGTGCCAGCAGTTACTACAATGATCAAGTCTTC. This encodes CASSYYNDQVF. The rearrangement links TRBV6-6 to TRBJ2-1, with D hard to call. The CDR3 is made up of 11 amino acids. Per germline, CDR1 MNHNY and CDR2 SVGAGI (reference sequence).

This clone appeared a few times. The chain joins TRBV9 to TRBJ2-5; 7 positions agree with TRBD2. This CDR3 is built from 16 residues. With V trimmed by 4 bases and J by 7 bases, 16 bases remained unmatched. Germline CDR1 SGDLS, CDR2 YYNGEE. The CDR3 sequence is CASSFSRDGGMGTQYF. In nucleotides, the CDR3 is TGTGCCAGCAGCTTCAGCCGGGACGGGGGGATGGGGACCCAGTACTTC.

This clone was seen a single time. Other DNA variants within this sample encode the same CDR3. The chain carries TRBV18 and TRBJ1-1, with D unclear. CDR1 KGHSH and CDR2 LQKENI come from the germline V gene. The CDR3 covers 14 residues. V lost 6 bases, J lost 5 bases, and 16 bases lay in between. The DNA for the CDR3 is TGTGCCAGCTCGCCAGTGGAGGAGGGAACTGAAGCTTTCTTT. Residues: CASSPVEEGTEAFF.

This clone was counted ten times or more. The V call is TRBV12-3 or TRBV12-4, the J call TRBJ1-1; tentatively, D is TRBD1 (6 bases). CDR3 length: 14 residues. V was clipped by 4 bases and J by 1 base, with 10 bases between them. CDR3 sequence reads: CASSYRVANTEAFF. The CDR3 DNA reads as TGTGCCAGCAGTTACAGGGTTGCGAACACTGAAGCTTTCTTT.